A single sample is the source of the 9 T cell receptor beta chains below, sequenced in a study of shared clonotypes between healthy human individuals. Produced via immunoSEQ multiplex PCR; TCRdb's table is partial and in-frame only. Among about 490,000 clones listed, 81% were seen once. What was sequenced was PBMCs. These receptors were taken from a woman aged 40 to 49 in good health. Some clones in this sample may be carry-over from other donors' samples.

In regard to this clone: Given a far larger clone just one base away, this is likely a sequencing read error. Within the sample, other DNA sequences also encode this same CDR3. The V call is TRBV4-2, the J call TRBJ1-5; D gene unclear. The length of the CDR3 is 15 residues. Germline CDR1 LGHNA, CDR2 YNFKEQ. The CDR3 DNA follows: TGTGCCAGCAGCCAAGATGGGGTCCAAAATCAGCCCCAGCATTTC. Its protein product is CASSQDGVQNQPQHF.

The CDR3 DNA follows: TGTGCCACCAGCACAGGCCGGCTGCCGAGAGCGAGAGAGCAGTACTTC. Translation gives CATSTGRLPRAREQYF. The rearrangement joins TRBV15 to TRBJ2-7; D unclear. This CDR3 has 16 amino acids. V lost 4 bases, J lost 7 bases, and 23 bases lay in between. The V gene's germline CDR1 is LNHNV and CDR2 YYDKDF (reference sequence).

J is TRBJ2-1 and V is TRBV30; 7 bases are a match to TRBD2. CDR3 length equals 14 residues. The germline V gene encodes CDR1 GTSNPN and CDR2 SVGIG (reference sequence). With 5 bases clipped from V and 8 bases from J, the junction kept 12 bases outside the gene matches. CDR3 residues: CAWHRGGPRDEQFF. In nucleotides, the CDR3 is TGTGCCTGGCATCGGGGAGGGCCAAGGGATGAGCAGTTCTTC.

In nucleotides, the CDR3 is TGTGCCAGCAGTTACGGGCGGGGGTATTACAATGAGCAGTTCTTC. Protein sequence: CASSYGRGYYNEQFF. V usage is TRBV6-5 and J usage is TRBJ2-1, with 7 bases identical to TRBD2. Losses at the gene ends were 2 bases for V and 4 bases for J; bases not matched to a gene: 5. This CDR3 region has 15 residues. The germline V gene encodes CDR1 MNHEY and CDR2 SVGAGI.

The chain links TRBV7-9 to TRBJ2-2; 12 bases map to TRBD2. The trim removed 5 bases at V and 2 bases at J, leaving 9 bases unmatched. The CDR3 sequence is 18 residues long. Germline CDR1 SEHNR, CDR2 FQNEAQ (reference sequence). The CDR3 sequence is CASSPSGTSGSNTGELFF. CDR3 bases: TGTGCCAGCAGCCCCTCTGGGACTAGCGGGTCCAACACCGGGGAGCTGTTTTTT. The whole variable domain, remainder taken from reference TRBV7-9 and TRBJ2-2, is DTGVSQNPRHKITKRGQNVTFRCDPISEHNRLYWYRQTLGQGPEFLTYFQNEAQLEKSRLLSDRFSAERPKGSFSTLEIQRTEQGDSAMYLCASSPSGTSGSNTGELFFGEGSRLTVL.

The rearrangement links TRBV7-6 to TRBJ2-5; 7 bases fit TRBD2. This CDR3 contains 17 residues. V was clipped by 1 base and J by 2 bases; unmatched bases: 10. From germline, CDR1 is SGHVS and CDR2 FNYEAQ. The CDR3 protein is CASSLGVGASGQETQYF. CDR3 bases: TGTGCCAGCAGCTTAGGGGTTGGGGCTAGCGGTCAAGAGACCCAGTACTTC. Supplemented by reference TRBV7-6 and TRBJ2-5, the full variable domain reads GAGVSQSPRYKVTKRGQDVALRCDPISGHVSLYWYRQALGQGPEFLTYFNYEAQQDKSGLPNDRFSAERPEGSISTLTIQRTEQRDSAMYRCASSLGVGASGQETQYFGPGTRLLVL.

The DNA for the CDR3 is TGCGCCAGCAGCTCGGGGACAGGGAATCAAGAGACCCAGTACTTC. Encoded protein: CASSSGTGNQETQYF. The chain couples TRBV5-1 to TRBJ2-5; 9 nucleotides match TRBD1. The V gene end was trimmed by 3 bases and the J gene end by 2 bases; junction bases not matched to a gene: 5. The V gene's germline CDR1 is SGHRS and CDR2 YFSETQ. The CDR3 consists of 15 residues.

The chain joins TRBV2 to TRBJ1-4; D is undetermined. The CDR3 loop spans 14 amino acids. Germline CDR1 is SNHLY and CDR2 is FYNNEI. The V and J ends lost 5 bases and 0 bases respectively, with 7 bases between them. This CDR3 is CASSSPPTNEKLFF. DNA for the CDR3: TGTGCCAGCAGTTCTCCTCCAACTAATGAAAAACTGTTTTTT.

This sequence joins TRBV28 and TRBJ1-2; 8 bases fit TRBD1. Germline lookup yields CDR1 MDHEN and CDR2 SYDVKM. CDR3 size: 14 residues. V lost 3 bases and J lost 8; bases outside the gene matches: 8. The CDR3 loop reads CASSLPGGSRGYTF. For the CDR3, the DNA is TGTGCCAGCAGTTTGCCAGGGGGCTCACGGGGCTACACCTTC.